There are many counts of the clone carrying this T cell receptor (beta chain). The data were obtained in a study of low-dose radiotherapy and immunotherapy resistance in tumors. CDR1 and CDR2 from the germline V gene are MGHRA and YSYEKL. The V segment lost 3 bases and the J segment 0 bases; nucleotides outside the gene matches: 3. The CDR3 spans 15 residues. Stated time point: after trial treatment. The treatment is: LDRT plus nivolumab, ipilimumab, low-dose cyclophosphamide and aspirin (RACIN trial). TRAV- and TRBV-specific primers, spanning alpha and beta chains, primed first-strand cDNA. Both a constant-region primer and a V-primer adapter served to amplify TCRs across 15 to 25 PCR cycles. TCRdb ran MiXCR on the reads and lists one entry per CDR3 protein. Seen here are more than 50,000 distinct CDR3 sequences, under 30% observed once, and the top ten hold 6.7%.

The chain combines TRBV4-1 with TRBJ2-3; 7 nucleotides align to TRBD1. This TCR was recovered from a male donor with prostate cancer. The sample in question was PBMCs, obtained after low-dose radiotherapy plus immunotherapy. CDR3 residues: CASSHSGQSTDTQYF. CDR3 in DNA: TGCGCCAGCAGCCACTCGGGACAGAGCACAGATACGCAGTATTTT.